The sequence of this T cell receptor (beta chain) was determined in a study of blood T cell repertoires in COVID-19 (TCRdb year 2020). Some background on the complete study: Collaborator samples came from the United States, Italy and Spain and covered acute and convalescent phases of COVID-19. The material from the prospective study consisted of cDNA or gDNA derived from T cells, B-cell-depleted T cells, or PBMCs. The dataset comprised deeply sampled blood TCRbeta repertoires from subjects exposed to, actively infected with, or recovered from COVID-19. The repertoires were released in a freely available public database meant as a resource for research on the immune response to SARS-CoV-2. Samples came from the ongoing ImmuneRACE study (first 160 participants) plus 1,254 subjects from 6 global collaborators. A de-identified subject ID, COVID-19 status, age in years and sex were almost always included in the sample metadata. HLA class I and class II types, where available, came from metadata supplied by the sample provider rather than from assay-based typing. What the authors observed across the whole study: Clinical and demographic metadata were provided uncurated, with the amount varying by source and participant.

Details on this clone: Its antigen is not yet known. No per-base quality is available; no much larger clone lies one base away.

CDR3 length: 14 amino acids, cysteine to phenylalanine. Just CDR3 DNA is preserved here, 42 bases in frame from base 1. V and J are truncated by 8 bases and 6 bases respectively, leaving an intervening sequence of 20 bases. The germline V gene (reference sequence) provides CDR1 MNHNY and CDR2 SVGAGI. TCRbeta CDR3 regions were amplified from genomic DNA using the immunoSEQ Assay, a bias-controlled multiplex PCR. The study's own analysis went as follows. Within the assay, amplification of reference gene primers was used to estimate how many nucleated cells each sample contained. To quantify the absolute abundance of each unique TCRbeta CDR3 rearrangement, sequence reads were collapsed and filtered. For each sample, productive Simpson clonality was calculated by taking the square root of Simpson's diversity index across productive rearrangements. This immuneACCESS table, as held by TCRdb, lists in-frame sequences with V and J called but not all clones. Of the missing ones, under half trace to an unresolved V gene in checked studies; the others have no known cause. The DNA was the basis for D and trimming; V, J and clone size are from that table. This sample gives roughly 86,000 clones in total; 70% to 90% of them show up just once. 3% of the sample comes from the top ten.

In Seattle, one collaborating source enrolled patients while the infection was active and tracked those patients longitudinally over the course of disease. Whole blood was collected in K2EDTA tubes by collaborating institutions according to the institutions' own protocols. For TCRbeta analysis, collaborators shipped samples as frozen whole blood, isolated PBMCs, or DNA extracted from either of those sample types. The chain uses TRBV6-6 and TRBJ2-7; the D region possibly corresponds to TRBD2 (7 bases align). Sequences were obtained from peripheral blood. The clonotype comes from a woman of 80 years or more with COVID-19, enrolled during active disease. The nucleotide sequence is TGTGCCAGCTCATCCGCAATCGCGGGGGCCGAGCAGTACTTC. The resulting protein is CASSSAIAGAEQYF.